The entry below gives a single TCR beta chain sequence along with its context. The antigen is not known. The repertoire was sequenced with immunoSEQ multiplex PCR; TCRdb's copy has only in-frame clones and lacks some. Among more than 120,000 clones listed, roughly 86% were seen once. This sample was included in a study of T cell responses to AZD1222 COVID-19 vaccine. Points from the study as a whole: Dominant at 160-218 and 743-854, vaccine-associated CD4 TCRs also spanned spike. Spike-specific TCR breadth and depth both grew after two AZD1222 doses.

The germline V gene has CDR1 MNHEY and CDR2 SVGEGT. V gave up 0 bases and J gave up 1 base; unmatched junction bases: 6. There are 17 residues in the CDR3. The chain has TRBV6-2 or TRBV6-3 and TRBJ2-7; 10 bases align to TRBD2. The input for sequencing was peripheral blood, taken 28 days after the second dose of the MenACWY control vaccine. This receptor was identified in an adult who received the MenACWY meningococcal vaccine as a control. DNA of the CDR3: TGTGCCAGCAGTTACTCGGCTAGCGGGAGTTTATCCTACGAGCAGTACTTC. Encoded protein: CASSYSASGSLSYEQYF.